This is a list of T cell receptor beta chains from one sample in a study of cytomegalovirus exposure and HLA in healthy donors. TCRdb's table, derived via immunoSEQ multiplex PCR, lists solely in-frame clones and lacks some. Of 130,000 or so clones in the sample, 76% are singletons; the top ten hold around 1.9%. Sample: PBMCs. These receptors were taken from a middle-aged man in good health and CMV-seronegative. The conserved cysteine and the conserved F or W are not part of the CDR3 here. The order of the fields is V gene, J gene, CDR3 protein.

TRBV5-6	TRBJ2-1	ASSLPGANNEQF
TRBV5-4	TRBJ1-2	ASSLDRGLDGYT
TRBV6-1	TRBJ2-7	ASSEAQSGTPRNAEQY
TRBV7-2	TRBJ2-3	ASSHGQGGDTQY
TRBV4-3	TRBJ2-1	ASSQDRGAYNEQF
TRBV10-2	TRBJ2-1	ASSALPDIRGGANEQF
TRBV19	TRBJ2-1	ASSMGTSPYNEQF
TRBV30	TRBJ2-7	AARGGWGREQY
TRBV28	TRBJ2-1	ASSVGFNEQF
TRBV28	TRBJ2-3	ASSPLTSGTDTQY
TRBV28	TRBJ2-2	ASSLSPSSGGDLWAGELF
TRBV30	TRBJ1-3	AWSPGIEPGNTIY
TRBV2	TRBJ2-5	ASSEGLWGAGAEETQY